Presented here are 26 T cell receptor beta chains from one specimen sequenced in a study of long-term antiretroviral therapy in people with HIV. Version v3.0 of the immunoSEQ assay was performed at survey level. Some clones are missing from TCRdb's copy, which holds only in-frame ones; the method was immunoSEQ multiplex PCR. The repertoire holds 27,000 or so clones, with about 82% as singletons. The specimen comprised unsorted PBMCs, sampled 0.8 years before starting antiretroviral therapy. The receptors were gathered from a young man with HIV.

The CDR3 region has the DNA TGCGCCAGCAGCCAAGACATGGTAGGGACAGATACGCAGTATTTT. As protein: CASSQDMVGTDTQYF. The V gene is TRBV5-1, the J gene TRBJ2-3; unclear D gene. This CDR3 has 15 amino acids. V dropped 4 bases and J dropped 3 bases, with 15 bases sitting between them. Germline V gives CDR1 SGHRS, CDR2 YFSETQ.

The count of this clone is one. V usage is TRBV30 and J usage is TRBJ2-7; D is unclear. The V gene's germline CDR1 is GTSNPN and CDR2 SVGIG (reference sequence). The CDR3 spans 14 residues. V was pared by 8 bases and J by 0 bases, with 17 bases between. The CDR3 DNA reads TGTGCCCTCCGGGCCGCTAGAGACTCCTACGAGCAGTACTTC. It translates to CALRAARDSYEQYF.

The V call is TRBV7-2, the J call TRBJ2-7; TRBD1 aligns across 10 bases. CDR1 is SGHTA, CDR2 FQGNSA, per germline. Losses at the gene ends were 3 bases for V and 0 bases for J; bases not matched to a gene: 2. CDR3 length equals 15 residues. The CDR3 DNA reads as TGTGCCAGCAGCTTTGGGACAGGGGACTCCTACGAGCAGTACTTC. Its protein product is CASSFGTGDSYEQYF.

The chain joins TRBV4-1 to TRBJ2-7; D ambiguous. The CDR3 length is 15 residues. Germline CDR1 reads MGHRA; CDR2 reads YSYEKL. The V end was cut by 2 bases, the J end by 2 bases, with 13 bases between. The CDR3 region has the DNA TGCGCCAGCAGCCAATTCCCTCCCGGGCCCTACGAGCAGTACTTC. Translated: CASSQFPPGPYEQYF.

The CDR3 bases are TGTGCCAGCAGCGCCCCCAACCCCGGGACTCTGGTCGCAGATACGCAGTATTTT. Translation: CASSAPNPGTLVADTQYF. The V gene is TRBV7-9, the J gene TRBJ2-3; a weak D match, TRBD2 (6 bases). CDR3 size: 18 residues. V was trimmed by 5 bases and J by 4 bases, leaving 25 bases between them. Per germline, CDR1 SEHNR and CDR2 FQNEAQ (reference sequence).

CDR3: CASSLSGQGDNEQFF. The CDR3 bases are TGTGCCAGCAGTTTGTCGGGACAGGGAGACAATGAGCAGTTCTTC. This rearrangement joins TRBV28 to TRBJ2-1; 9 nucleotides line up with TRBD1. The germline V gene encodes CDR1 MDHEN and CDR2 SYDVKM. The CDR3 is 15 residues long. V was pared by 3 bases and J by 5 bases, with 5 bases of the junction left unmatched. Combining the CDR3 with reference TRBV28 and TRBJ2-1 gives the whole variable domain DVKVTQSSRYLVKRTGEKVFLECVQDMDHENMFWYRQDPGLGLRLIYFSYDVKMKEKGDIPEGYSVSREKKERFSLILESASTNQTSMYLCASSLSGQGDNEQFFGPGTRLTVL.

The DNA for the CDR3 is TGTGCCAGTAGTAGGGGGACAAACACTGAAGCTTTCTTT. Translation gives CASSRGTNTEAFF. V is TRBV19 and J is TRBJ1-1; maybe TRBD1 (6 bases). Trimming left V 4 bases short and J 2 bases short, with 8 bases between. Looked up from germline, CDR1 is LNHDA and CDR2 is SQIVND (reference sequence). The CDR3 has 13 amino acids.

The chain links TRBV19 to TRBJ2-1, with TRBD2 matching over 10 bases. J gave up 4 bases and V 5 bases, and 8 bases lay outside the gene matches. Germline lookup yields CDR1 LNHDA and CDR2 SQIVND (reference sequence). There are 16 residues in the CDR3. The DNA of the CDR3 is TGTGCCAGTAGTGCCCAGACTAGCGGGTGGTACAATGAGCAGTTCTTC. Its translation is CASSAQTSGWYNEQFF.

The chain is built from TRBV6-6 and TRBJ1-2; D is perhaps TRBD1 (6 bases). The CDR3 loop spans 14 amino acids. The germline CDR1 and CDR2 sequences are MNHNY and SVGAGI (reference sequence). V lost 1 base and J lost 8, with 14 bases in between. CDR3 residues: CASSYLFQDSGYTF. The CDR3 region has the DNA TGTGCCAGCAGTTACTTATTTCAGGACAGCGGCTACACCTTC.

This chain links TRBV29-1 with TRBJ1-5, with no clear D. This CDR3 spans 12 amino acids. CDR1 is SQVTM, CDR2 ANQGSEA, per germline. Trimming left V 8 bases short and J 0 bases short, with 8 bases between. The CDR3 DNA sequence: TGCAGCATCCAGATTAGCAATCAGCCCCAGCATTTT. Translation gives CSIQISNQPQHF.

The rearrangement links TRBV5-1 to TRBJ2-5, with D perhaps TRBD1 (5 bases). The CDR3 has 16 amino acids. V lost 0 bases to trimming and J lost 1 base, with 13 bases between them. From germline, CDR1 is SGHRS and CDR2 YFSETQ. This CDR3 is CASSLALGQGQETQYF. The CDR3 nucleotides read TGCGCCAGCAGCTTGGCCCTCGGCCAGGGCCAAGAGACCCAGTACTTC.

V gene TRBV5-1 combines with J gene TRBJ1-1; D gene uncertain. Germline-derived CDR1 and CDR2 are SGHRS and YFSETQ. Trimming shortened V by 6 bases and J by 1 base, and 7 bases separated the two germline ends. The CDR3 contains 12 residues. CDR3 in DNA: TGCGCCAGCACCGGCACGAACACTGAAGCTTTCTTT. Its protein product is CASTGTNTEAFF.

J is TRBJ1-5 and V is TRBV27, with 9 bases matching TRBD1. The CDR3 totals 14 residues. The ends lost 4 bases at V and 5 bases at J; junction bases unmatched: 3. Germline values: CDR1 MNHEY, CDR2 SMNVEV (reference sequence). CDR3 loop: CASSSQGADQPQHF. The CDR3 DNA is TGTGCCAGCAGTTCACAGGGGGCGGATCAGCCCCAGCATTTT.

This clone has only one observation. This chain uses TRBV10-3 with TRBJ2-1; 14 nucleotides match TRBD2. CDR1 is ENHRY, CDR2 SYGVKD, per germline. V gave up 3 bases and J gave up 6 bases; unmatched junction bases: 7. The CDR3 consists of 17 residues. The CDR3 DNA is TGTGCCATCAGTGAAACCGGACTAGCGGGGGGAGTCAATGAGCAGTTCTTC. It encodes CAISETGLAGGVNEQFF.

This clone was found a few times. The CDR3 reads CASSRQPASGNTIYF. DNA of the CDR3: TGTGCCAGCAGTCGACAGCCAGCCTCTGGAAACACCATATATTTT. The chain is built from TRBV6-5 and TRBJ1-3, with a tentative D call TRBD1 (5 bases). The V and J ends lost 5 bases and 0 bases respectively, with 11 bases between them. The germline CDR1 and CDR2 sequences are MNHEY and SVGAGI. The CDR3 contains 15 residues.

V is TRBV12-5 and J is TRBJ2-3; D unresolved. This CDR3 has 13 amino acids. The germline V and J ends were trimmed by 3 bases and 4 bases, with 8 bases remaining between them. The germline V gene encodes CDR1 LGHNT and CDR2 FRNRAP. CDR3 sequence (DNA): TGTGCTAGTGGTTTTGGACGGGCAGATACGCAGTATTTT. Encoded protein: CASGFGRADTQYF.

DNA for the CDR3: TGTGCCAGCAGCCCCCCCGGGACCCTCCTCGCCTACAATGAGCAGTTCTTC. Residues: CASSPPGTLLAYNEQFF. The V and J genes are TRBV11-2 and TRBJ2-1, with D perhaps being TRBD1 or TRBD2 (5 bases each). Trimming shortened V by 5 bases and J by 2 bases, and 19 bases separated the two germline ends. CDR1 SGHAT and CDR2 FQNNGV come from the germline V gene. CDR3 size: 17 residues.

V is TRBV15 and J is TRBJ2-1; D is unresolved. The CDR3 sequence is 13 residues long. Germline CDR1 reads LNHNV; CDR2 reads YYDKDF (reference sequence). The germline V and J ends were trimmed by 0 bases and 10 bases, with 10 bases remaining between them. CDR3 sequence reads: CATSRDRLGEQFF. The CDR3 DNA reads as TGTGCCACCAGCAGAGATCGGCTGGGGGAGCAGTTCTTC.

The V call is TRBV15, the J call TRBJ2-7; the D is unclear. V was pared by 0 bases and J by 3 bases, with 15 bases between. This CDR3 has 16 residues. Germline assignment: CDR1 LNHNV and CDR2 YYDKDF (reference sequence). The CDR3: CATSRDKQLLSYEQYF. CDR3 bases: TGTGCCACCAGCAGAGATAAACAGCTATTAAGCTACGAGCAGTACTTC.

This clone was detected a few times. The chain uses TRBV25-1 and TRBJ2-1, with 9 bases matching TRBD1. CDR3 length: 16 residues. Germline values: CDR1 MGHDK, CDR2 SYGVNS. Germline trimming cut 7 bases from V and 9 bases from J; bases unmatched to any gene: 16. The CDR3 here is CASISDGQTGGREQFF. Here the CDR3 DNA reads TGTGCCAGCATCAGTGATGGGCAGACAGGGGGGCGTGAGCAGTTCTTC.

Notes on this clone: Other DNA sequences of this sample code for an identical CDR3. The J gene is TRBJ2-7, the V gene TRBV27; 9 nucleotides line up with TRBD2. Germline CDR1 reads MNHEY; CDR2 reads SMNVEV (reference sequence). Unmatched junction bases numbered 2, after V lost 3 bases and J lost 2 bases. CDR3 length: 14 residues. In DNA, the CDR3 is TGTGCCAGCAGTTTTGGCGGGGGGGCCTACGAGCAGTACTTC. Translation: CASSFGGGAYEQYF.

V is TRBV30 and J is TRBJ2-7; D ambiguous. This CDR3 is built from 14 residues. Germline lookup yields CDR1 GTSNPN and CDR2 SVGIG (reference sequence). Deletions cut 2 bases from V and 0 bases from J, with 11 bases between. As DNA, the CDR3 is TGTGCCTGGAGTCCCCCCCAGAGCTCCTACGAGCAGTACTTC. Encoded protein: CAWSPPQSSYEQYF.

The chain employs TRBV29-1 and TRBJ1-2, with D unclear. This CDR3 contains 12 residues. Germline CDR1 reads SQVTM; CDR2 reads ANQGSEA. Trimming shortened V by 2 bases and J by 8 bases, and 12 bases separated the two germline ends. Written as DNA, the CDR3 is TGCAGCGTTGAAACGGGGATCTGGGGCTACACCTTC. This gives the protein CSVETGIWGYTF.

This chain uses TRBV5-1 with TRBJ1-1, with D uncertain. Germline V gene sequence: CDR1 SGHRS, CDR2 YFSETQ. V lost 1 base and J lost 3, with 13 bases in between. The CDR3 sequence is 15 residues long. In DNA, the CDR3 is TGCGCCAGCAGCTTGTTCCCGGCCGCGGACACTGAAGCTTTCTTT. Amino acids: CASSLFPAADTEAFF. Looking up the rest from reference TRBV5-1 and TRBJ1-1 gives the full variable domain: KAGVTQTPRYLIKTRGQQVTLSCSPISGHRSVSWYQQTPGQGLQFLFEYFSETQRNKGNFPGRFSGRQFSNSRSEMNVSTLELGDSALYLCASSLFPAADTEAFFGQGTRLTVV.

Here the CDR3 reads CAWIWMGADGYTF. CDR3 sequence (DNA): TGTGCCTGGATTTGGATGGGGGCTGACGGCTACACCTTC. The chain carries TRBV30 and TRBJ1-2; D is possibly TRBD1 (6 bases). The CDR3 has 13 amino acids. Germline V gives CDR1 GTSNPN, CDR2 SVGIG (reference sequence). Trimming took 4 bases from V and 8 from J, leaving 17 bases between them.

The gene calls are TRBV7-8 and TRBJ2-1; perhaps TRBD1 as D (6 bases). The CDR3 covers 14 residues. CDR1 SGHVS and CDR2 FQNEAQ come from the germline V gene. Trimming cost V 4 bases and J 4 bases, with 11 bases left between them. The DNA for the CDR3 is TGTGCCAGCAGCTCCCGGGACACTTACAATGAGCAGTTCTTC. It encodes CASSSRDTYNEQFF.